This T cell receptor (beta chain) is from a study of cytomegalovirus exposure and HLA in healthy donors. Notes on the study in general: Cytomegalovirus status, reportedly, was diagnosed with high specificity and sensitivity by the classifier. Later analysis showed most CMV-associated TCR beta chains appearing HLA-restricted.

The CDR3 covers 15 residues. CDR1 is LNHDA, CDR2 SQIVND, per germline (reference sequence). Trimming removed 6 bases at V and 5 bases at J, with 20 bases between. PCR amplification relied on 60 Vbeta primers (plus 13 Jbeta primers). Libraries were prepared by immunoSEQ multiplex PCR; TCRdb keeps only in-frame clonotypes and omits some of them. This table has roughly 200,000 clones, about four fifths appearing once. To note about this clone: No antigen is known for it.

The source of this sequence is a female donor in good health and CMV-seronegative. The rearrangement joins TRBV19 to TRBJ2-7, with D maybe TRBD2 (5 bases). Sequencing used PBMCs. The CDR3 nucleotides are TGTGCCAGTAGGAGACCGGGATCCCGCCACCACGAGCAGTACTTC. Translated: CASRRPGSRHHEQYF.